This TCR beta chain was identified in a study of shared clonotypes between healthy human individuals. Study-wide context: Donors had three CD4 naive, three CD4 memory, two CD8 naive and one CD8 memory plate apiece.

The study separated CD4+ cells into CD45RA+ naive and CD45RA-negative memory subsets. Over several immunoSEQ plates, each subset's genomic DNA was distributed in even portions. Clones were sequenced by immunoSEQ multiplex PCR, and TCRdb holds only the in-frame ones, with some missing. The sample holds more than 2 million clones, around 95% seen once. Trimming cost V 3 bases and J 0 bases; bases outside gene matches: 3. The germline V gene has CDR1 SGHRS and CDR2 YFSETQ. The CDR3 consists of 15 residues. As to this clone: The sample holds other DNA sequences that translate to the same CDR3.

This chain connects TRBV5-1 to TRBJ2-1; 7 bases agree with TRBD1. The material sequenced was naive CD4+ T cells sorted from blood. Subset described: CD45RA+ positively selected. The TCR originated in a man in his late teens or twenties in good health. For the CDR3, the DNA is TGCGCCAGCAGCTCAACAGGGGACTCCTACAATGAGCAGTTCTTC. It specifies CASSSTGDSYNEQFF. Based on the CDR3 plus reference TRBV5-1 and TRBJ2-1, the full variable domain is KAGVTQTPRYLIKTRGQQVTLSCSPISGHRSVSWYQQTPGQGLQFLFEYFSETQRNKGNFPGRFSGRQFSNSRSEMNVSTLELGDSALYLCASSSTGDSYNEQFFGPGTRLTVL.